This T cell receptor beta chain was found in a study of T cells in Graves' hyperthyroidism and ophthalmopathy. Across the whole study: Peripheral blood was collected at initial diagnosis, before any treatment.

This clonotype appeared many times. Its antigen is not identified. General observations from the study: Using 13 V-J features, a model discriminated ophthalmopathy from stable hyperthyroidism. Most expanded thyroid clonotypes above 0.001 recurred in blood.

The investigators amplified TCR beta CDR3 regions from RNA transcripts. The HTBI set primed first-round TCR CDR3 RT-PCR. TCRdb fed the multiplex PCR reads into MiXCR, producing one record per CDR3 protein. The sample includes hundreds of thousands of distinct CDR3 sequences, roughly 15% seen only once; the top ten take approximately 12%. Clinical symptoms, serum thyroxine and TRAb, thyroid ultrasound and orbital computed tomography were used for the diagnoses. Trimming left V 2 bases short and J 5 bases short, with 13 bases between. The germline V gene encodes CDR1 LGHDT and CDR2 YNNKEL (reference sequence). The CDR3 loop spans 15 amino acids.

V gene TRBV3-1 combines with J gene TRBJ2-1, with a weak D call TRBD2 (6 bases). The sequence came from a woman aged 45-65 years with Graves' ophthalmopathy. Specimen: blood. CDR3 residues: CASSQLGGLNNEQFF. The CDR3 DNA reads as TGTGCCAGCAGCCAACTGGGGGGACTGAACAATGAGCAGTTCTTC.